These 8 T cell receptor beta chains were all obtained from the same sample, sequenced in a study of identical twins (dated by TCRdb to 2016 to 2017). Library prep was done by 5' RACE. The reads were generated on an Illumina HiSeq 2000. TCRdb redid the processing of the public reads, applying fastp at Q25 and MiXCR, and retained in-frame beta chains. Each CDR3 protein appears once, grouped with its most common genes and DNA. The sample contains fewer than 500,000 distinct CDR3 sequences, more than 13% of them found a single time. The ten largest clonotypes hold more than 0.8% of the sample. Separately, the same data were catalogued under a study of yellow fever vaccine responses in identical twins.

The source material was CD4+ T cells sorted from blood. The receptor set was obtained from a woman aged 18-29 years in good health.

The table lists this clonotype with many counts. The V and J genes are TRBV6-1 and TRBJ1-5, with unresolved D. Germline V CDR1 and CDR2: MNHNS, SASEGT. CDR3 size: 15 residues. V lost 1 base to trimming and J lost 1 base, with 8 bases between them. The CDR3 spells CASSEGLKSNQPQHF. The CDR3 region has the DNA TGTGCCAGCAGTGAAGGGCTGAAGAGCAATCAGCCCCAGCATTTT.

The CDR3 is CASSPPRQGSTDTQYF. CDR3 DNA: TGCGCCAGCAGCCCCCCCCGACAGGGCAGCACAGATACGCAGTATTTT. The J gene is TRBJ2-3, the V gene TRBV5-1; TRBD1 matches at 7 bases. Germline V lookup: CDR1 SGHRS, CDR2 YFSETQ. The CDR3 totals 16 residues. Losses at the gene ends were 4 bases for V and 0 bases for J; bases not matched to a gene: 8.

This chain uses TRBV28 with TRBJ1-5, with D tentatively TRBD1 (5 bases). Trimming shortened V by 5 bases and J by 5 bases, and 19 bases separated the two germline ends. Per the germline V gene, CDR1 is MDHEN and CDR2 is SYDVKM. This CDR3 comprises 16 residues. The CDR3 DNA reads TGTGCCAGCAGTCTCCAAAGGGGCGATGGGCATCAGCCCCAGCATTTT. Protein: CASSLQRGDGHQPQHF.

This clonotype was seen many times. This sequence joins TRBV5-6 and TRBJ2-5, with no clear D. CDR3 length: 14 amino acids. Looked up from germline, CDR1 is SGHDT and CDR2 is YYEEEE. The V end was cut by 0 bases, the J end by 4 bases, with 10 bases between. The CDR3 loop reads CASSLDPLAETQYF. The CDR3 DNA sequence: TGTGCCAGCAGCTTGGATCCGCTGGCAGAGACCCAGTACTTC.

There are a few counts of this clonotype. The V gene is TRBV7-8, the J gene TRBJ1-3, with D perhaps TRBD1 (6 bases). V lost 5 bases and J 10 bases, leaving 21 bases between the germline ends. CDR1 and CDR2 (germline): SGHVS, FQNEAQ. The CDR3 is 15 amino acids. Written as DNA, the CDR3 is TGTGCCAGCAGCCTAGGTGTGGCAGGGGTAAAGACCATATATTTT. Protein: CASSLGVAGVKTIYF.

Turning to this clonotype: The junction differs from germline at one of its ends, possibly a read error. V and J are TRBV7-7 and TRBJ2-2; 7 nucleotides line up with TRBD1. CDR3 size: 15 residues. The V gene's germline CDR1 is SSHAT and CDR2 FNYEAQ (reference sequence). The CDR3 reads CASSKTGSNTGELFF. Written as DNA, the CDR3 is TGTGCTAGCAGCAAGACAGGGTCAAACACCGGGGAGCTGTTTTTT.

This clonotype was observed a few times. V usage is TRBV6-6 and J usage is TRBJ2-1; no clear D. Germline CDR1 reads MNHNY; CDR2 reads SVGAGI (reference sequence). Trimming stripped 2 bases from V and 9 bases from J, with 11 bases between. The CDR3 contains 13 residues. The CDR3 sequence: CASSYTPRAEQFF. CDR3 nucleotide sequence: TGTGCCAGCAGTTACACCCCAAGGGCTGAGCAGTTCTTC.

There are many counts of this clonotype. In DNA, the CDR3 is TGCAGTGCTAGAGTAAGACTAGCGGGAGCAGCGGTTACGCAGTATTTT. It yields the protein CSARVRLAGAAVTQYF. The rearrangement joins TRBV20-1 to TRBJ2-3; the match to TRBD2 covers 12 bases. V lost 1 base and J lost 8; bases outside the gene matches: 10. The CDR3 has 16 residues. The germline V gene has CDR1 DFQATT and CDR2 SNEGSKA (reference sequence).